Shown below are 23 T cell receptor beta chains from a single sample sequenced in a study of CD8 T cells in Susac syndrome. Random hexamers served to reverse transcribe about 0.5 to 1 ug RNA. TCRdb independently ran MiXCR on the immunoSEQ multiplex PCR reads; one entry per CDR3 protein. The sample lists under 90,000 distinct CDR3 sequences, roughly 91% occurring once. Sequencing was performed on CD4+ T cells from PBMCs. Source of these receptors: a human donor with Susac syndrome.

The CDR3 DNA sequence: TGCAGCGTTGAATCGGGACTAGCGGGGGGTAGTGCGGGCTACGAGCAGTACTTC. It translates to CSVESGLAGGSAGYEQYF. The chain recombines TRBV29-1 with TRBJ2-7; TRBD2 aligns across 15 bases. Trimming at V came to 2 bases and at J to 3 bases, leaving 11 bases not matched to a gene. The germline V gene encodes CDR1 SQVTM and CDR2 ANQGSEA. The CDR3 has 18 residues.

Here the CDR3 DNA reads TGTGCCAGCAGCTTAGACAGGGGGCGAGGGGAAAAACTGTTTTTT. Protein: CASSLDRGRGEKLFF. V is TRBV7-2 and J is TRBJ1-4; TRBD1 agrees at 9 bases. Trimming cost V 1 base and J 8 bases; bases outside gene matches: 5. The CDR3 contains 15 residues. Per the germline V gene, CDR1 is SGHTA and CDR2 is FQGNSA.

The chain is built from TRBV19 and TRBJ1-1, with 7 bases fitting TRBD1. The CDR3 has 14 residues. CDR1 is LNHDA and CDR2 is SQIVND in the germline V gene (reference sequence). The ends lost 4 bases at V and 0 bases at J; junction bases unmatched: 2. Written as DNA, the CDR3 is TGTGCCAGTAGTAGGGGACAGTTGAACACTGAAGCTTTCTTT. Encoded protein: CASSRGQLNTEAFF. Together with reference TRBV19 and TRBJ1-1, the CDR3 gives the full variable domain: DGGITQSPKYLFRKEGQNVTLSCEQNLNHDAMYWYRQDPGQGLRLIYYSQIVNDFQKGDIAEGYSVSREKKESFPLTVTSAQKNPTAFYLCASSRGQLNTEAFFGQGTRLTVV.

The V gene is TRBV11-2, the J gene TRBJ2-3, with D unresolved. CDR1 and CDR2 from the germline V gene are SGHAT and FQNNGV. The V end was cut by 0 bases, the J end by 3 bases, with 10 bases between. This CDR3 contains 15 residues. The CDR3 region is CASSLDPGPTDTQYF. CDR3 in DNA: TGTGCCAGCAGCTTAGATCCGGGTCCGACAGATACGCAGTATTTT.

This clonotype was counted a single time. The chain combines TRBV12-3 or TRBV12-4 with TRBJ2-6; D might be TRBD1 or TRBD2, each matching 6 bases. V was pared by 6 bases and J by 7 bases, with 19 bases between. The CDR3 runs 16 residues. CDR3 residues: CASSPRGQGGANVLTF. The CDR3 region has the DNA TGTGCCAGCAGCCCGCGGGGACAAGGGGGAGCCAACGTCCTGACTTTC.

The gene calls are TRBV29-1 and TRBJ1-1; D not certain. V was cut by 6 bases and J by 0 bases, with 14 bases left in between. This CDR3 is 14 amino acids long. Germline V gene data show CDR1 as SQVTM and CDR2 as ANQGSEA. Here the CDR3 DNA reads TGCAGCGTGCGTGCGGGATCAATGAACACTGAAGCTTTCTTT. This translates into CSVRAGSMNTEAFF.

The chain employs TRBV7-9 and TRBJ2-5; the match to TRBD1 covers 7 bases. The V gene's germline CDR1 is SEHNR and CDR2 FQNEAQ (reference sequence). The CDR3 totals 14 residues. V gave up 7 bases and J gave up 5 bases; unmatched junction bases: 10. CDR3 loop: CASTTVGTAETQYF. The CDR3 bases are TGTGCCAGCACCACAGTGGGGACAGCGGAGACCCAGTACTTC. The whole variable domain, remainder taken from reference TRBV7-9 and TRBJ2-5, is DTGVSQNPRHKITKRGQNVTFRCDPISEHNRLYWYRQTLGQGPEFLTYFQNEAQLEKSRLLSDRFSAERPKGSFSTLEIQRTEQGDSAMYLCASTTVGTAETQYFGPGTRLLVL.

The rearrangement links TRBV6-4 to TRBJ2-1; D might be TRBD1 or TRBD2, each matching 5 bases. Germline V CDR1 and CDR2: MRHNA, SNTAGT. V shed 4 bases and J shed 3 bases, with 13 bases lying between them. The CDR3 extends over 15 amino acids. As DNA, the CDR3 is TGTGCCAGCAGTGCTGGGACCCAAAACTACAATGAGCAGTTCTTC. Translated, it gives CASSAGTQNYNEQFF.

The rearrangement joins TRBV6-5 to TRBJ2-2; D not resolved. The CDR3 contains 18 residues. Germline V gene sequence: CDR1 MNHEY, CDR2 SVGAGI. V dropped 2 bases and J dropped 0 bases, with 16 bases sitting between them. The CDR3 loop reads CASSYDHSPPTNTGELFF. The CDR3 DNA reads TGTGCCAGCAGTTACGATCATAGCCCTCCCACGAACACCGGGGAGCTGTTTTTT.

The V and J genes are TRBV7-2 and TRBJ2-3, with TRBD1 matching over 7 bases. V gave up 5 bases and J gave up 2 bases; unmatched junction bases: 10. The CDR3 runs to 16 residues. Germline CDR1 and CDR2: SGHTA and FQGNSA. Written as DNA, the CDR3 is TGTGCCAGCAGCCTTCTCTCGACAGGGACCACAGATACGCAGTATTTT. Amino acid sequence: CASSLLSTGTTDTQYF.

The chain is built from TRBV5-4 and TRBJ2-5, with D perhaps TRBD1 or TRBD2 (5 bases each). Looked up from germline, CDR1 is SGHNT and CDR2 is YYREEE (reference sequence). The CDR3 runs 14 residues. Trimming took off 4 bases at V and 2 bases at J, with 12 bases between the two ends. CDR3 loop: CASSTGPQQETQYF. For the CDR3, the DNA is TGTGCCAGCAGCACGGGACCGCAACAAGAGACCCAGTACTTC.

CDR3 amino acids: CASSPNRAGELFF. For the CDR3, the DNA is TGTGCCAGCAGTCCTAACAGGGCCGGGGAGCTGTTTTTT. V is TRBV12-3 or TRBV12-4 and J is TRBJ2-2; D is possibly TRBD1 (6 bases). This CDR3 spans 13 amino acids. V gave up 5 bases and J gave up 6 bases, with 10 bases separating them.

The V and J genes are TRBV19 and TRBJ2-1; possibly TRBD1 for D (5 bases). The CDR3 totals 12 residues. CDR1 LNHDA and CDR2 SQIVND come from the germline V gene (reference sequence). Trimming pared 4 bases from V and 7 bases from J, leaving 8 bases between. This CDR3 reads CASSNAGNEQFF. The DNA for the CDR3 is TGTGCCAGTAGTAACGCAGGGAATGAGCAGTTCTTC.

The V gene is TRBV20-1, the J gene TRBJ2-3; D unclear. The germline V and J ends were trimmed by 5 bases and 0 bases, with 12 bases remaining between them. Per the germline V gene, CDR1 is DFQATT and CDR2 is SNEGSKA (reference sequence). The CDR3 extends over 14 amino acids. CDR3 amino acids: CSAHGWESTDTQYF. The CDR3 region has the DNA TGCAGTGCTCACGGGTGGGAAAGCACAGATACGCAGTATTTT.

The chain is built from TRBV6-1 and TRBJ2-1; no firm D call. Germline V gene data show CDR1 as MNHNS and CDR2 as SASEGT. This CDR3 comprises 17 residues. Trimming removed 6 bases from V and 0 bases from J, with 18 bases in between. CDR3 coding DNA: TGTGCCAGCAGCCGGCCCAGCACGCTGAGCTCCTACAATGAGCAGTTCTTC. Protein sequence: CASSRPSTLSSYNEQFF.

V and J are TRBV20-1 and TRBJ2-1, with a tentative D call TRBD1 (5 bases). From germline, CDR1 is DFQATT and CDR2 SNEGSKA (reference sequence). This CDR3 comprises 12 residues. V was trimmed by 5 bases and J by 6 bases, leaving 11 bases between them. Here the CDR3 DNA reads TGCAGTGCTCTAGGGGATAGCAATGAGCAGTTCTTC. Its protein is CSALGDSNEQFF.

The rearrangement uses TRBV20-1 and TRBJ2-7, with D uncertain. Trimming pared 6 bases from V and 3 bases from J, leaving 18 bases between. CDR1 and CDR2 from the germline V gene are DFQATT and SNEGSKA (reference sequence). The CDR3 covers 14 residues. CDR3 sequence: CSAPPAEIYYEQYF. CDR3 in DNA: TGCAGTGCCCCACCGGCTGAAATATACTACGAGCAGTACTTC.

The chain employs TRBV10-3 and TRBJ2-5; TRBD1 matches at 8 bases. CDR1 is ENHRY and CDR2 is SYGVKD in the germline V gene. CDR3 length equals 13 residues. V gave up 5 bases and J gave up 5 bases; unmatched junction bases: 4. CDR3 in DNA: TGTGCCATCAGTCAGGGGGCCCGGGAGACCCAGTACTTC. It translates to CAISQGARETQYF.

This chain joins TRBV10-3 and TRBJ2-5; tentatively, D is TRBD1 or TRBD2 (6 bases each). V was pared by 3 bases and J by 4 bases, with 12 bases between. The CDR3 consists of 14 residues. In germline, CDR1 is ENHRY, CDR2 SYGVKD. The CDR3 DNA is TGTGCCATCAGTGAAGGGGGGAGTGGAGAGACCCAGTACTTC. Translated, it gives CAISEGGSGETQYF.

The rearrangement joins TRBV7-2 to TRBJ2-2; 13 positions agree with TRBD2. The CDR3 sequence is 16 residues long. Per the germline V gene, CDR1 is SGHTA and CDR2 is FQGNSA. The V segment lost 4 bases and the J segment 7 bases; nucleotides outside the gene matches: 6. The CDR3 loop is CASSSTSGGAIGELFF. CDR3 nucleotide sequence: TGTGCCAGCAGCTCTACTAGCGGGGGGGCCATCGGGGAGCTGTTTTTT. The entire variable domain, with the rest obtained from reference TRBV7-2 and TRBJ2-2, is as follows: GAGVSQSPSNKVTEKGKDVELRCDPISGHTALYWYRQSLGQGLEFLIYFQGNSAPDKSGLPSDRFSAERTGGSVSTLTIQRTQQEDSAVYLCASSSTSGGAIGELFFGEGSRLTVL.

This sequence joins TRBV29-1 and TRBJ1-2; the match to TRBD1 covers 7 bases. Germline V gene lookup returns CDR1 SQVTM and CDR2 ANQGSEA. This CDR3 has 15 amino acids. V lost 8 bases to trimming and J lost 4 bases; unmatched junction nucleotides: 16. CDR3 protein: CSTSTGTDTPYGYTF. The CDR3 coding sequence is TGCAGCACTTCAACCGGGACAGATACTCCCTATGGCTACACCTTC. Looking up the rest from reference TRBV29-1 and TRBJ1-2 gives the full variable domain: SAVISQKPSRDICQRGTSLTIQCQVDSQVTMMFWYRQQPGQSLTLIATANQGSEATYESGFVIDKFPISRPNLTFSTLTVSNMSPEDSSIYLCSTSTGTDTPYGYTFGSGTRLTVV.

The chain has TRBV6-5 and TRBJ2-1; 12 bases map to TRBD2. From germline, CDR1 is MNHEY and CDR2 SVGAGI. The CDR3 length is 15 residues. V was clipped by 2 bases and J by 7 bases; unmatched bases: 3. Written as DNA, the CDR3 is TGTGCCAGCAGTTACCGGCTAGCGGGAGGGAATGAGCAGTTCTTC. This translates into CASSYRLAGGNEQFF.

This clonotype showed up just once. The chain has TRBV20-1 and TRBJ2-5; D unclear. Germline CDR1 reads DFQATT; CDR2 reads SNEGSKA (reference sequence). The CDR3 contains 11 residues. V shed 2 bases and J shed 2 bases, with 3 bases lying between them. The CDR3 loop is CSARQQETQYF. In DNA, the CDR3 is TGCAGTGCTAGACAACAAGAGACCCAGTACTTC.